This T cell receptor beta chain comes out of a study of shared clonotypes between healthy human individuals (dated by TCRdb to the early 2020s). Study-wide context: The cohort comprised two women and three men aged 18 to 49 years. Blood TCR repertoires of about 5 healthy adults were deeply sequenced to estimate repertoire size and the extent of clonotype sharing between individuals. Libraries were prepared and TCR repertoires were sequenced by different laboratories using diverse techniques, in order to increase sequencing depth and limit assay-specific biases. Between about 0.8 and 9 billion PBMCs per donor were obtained by leukapheresis.

Here is what the overall study found, with its caveats: Pairwise subsampling indicated that sequencing depth was expected to affect the degree of clonotype sharing among donors. Sampling was restricted to blood, and TCR repertoires in tissues likely differ from the TCR repertoires found in blood. The small number of donors limited the genetic and exposure-history diversity represented.

About this clone: The antigen this receptor binds is unknown. There are no base qualities to consult, and no much larger clone falls within one base.

Healthy HIV-negative adults with no recently reported acute infections or vaccinations were included as donors. Only Caucasian adults living in Nashville, Tennessee, USA were represented among the donors. For unsorted samples, roughly 86 million PBMCs were counted and genomic DNA was extracted with the QIAamp DNA Blood Mini kit. Blood was collected by leukapheresis, and PBMCs were isolated by Ficoll-Histopaque density gradient centrifugation and then cryopreserved in liquid nitrogen vapor phase. Using the deep immunoSEQ assay, multiplex PCR amplified TCR CDR3 regions from genomic DNA. Extracted genomic DNA from each cell subset was spread evenly across all wells of several immunoSEQ 96-well plates, with each plate serving as a replicate. For unsorted PBMC, around 290 ng of genomic DNA, equivalent to 30,000 to 35,000 T cell genomes, went into each replicate PCR. Unsorted PBMC genomic DNA was sequenced across ten immunoSEQ deep assay plates. Purified libraries were quantified with a Qubit 3.0 fluorometer, sized on a Bioanalyzer 2100, and re-quantified with the KAPA Library Quantification kit. Every immunoSEQ 96-well plate was sequenced on a dedicated single-read 150-cycle Illumina NextSeq 550 flow cell. In the original analysis: Because the immunoSEQ output included only junctional sequences and no quality scores, the filtering could not be the same as the filtering used for full-length reads. Sequences were annotated with PyIR, a Python wrapper for IgBLAST v1.9, using IMGT germline references to assign V/J genes and CDR3. Reads with weak V/J assignments (E-value above 1e-6), missing CDR3, stop codons, out-of-frame junctions, or ambiguous translated residues were removed. V3J clonotypes were defined by identical inferred V gene, J gene, and CDR3 amino acid sequence. Percentage overlap between repertoires was computed as shared unique clonotypes divided by the size of the smaller repertoire. Richness of each repertoire was evaluated using RTK rarefaction, the Chao1 estimator, and Recon v2.1 estimates of unobserved clonotypes. Held by TCRdb, this immuneACCESS table contains in-frame sequences only and omits some clones. Under half of the omission traces to an unresolved V gene where checked; the cause of the rest is unknown. V and J calls and clone size are as listed in that table; D and trimming were resolved from the DNA. This sample has around 500,000 clones in its table, and over 60% of those were observed once. Of the sample, 10% to 15% is held by the ten largest clones.

The receptor was isolated from a woman in her 40s in good health. Some clones in this sample may be carry-over from other donors' samples. The material sequenced was PBMCs.

The DNA is TGTGCTAGTGGTTCCAGCACAGATACGCAGTATTTT. This encodes CASGSSTDTQYF. The chain uses TRBV12-5 and TRBJ2-3; the D gene cannot be resolved reliably. CDR1 is given as LGHNT and CDR2 as FRNRAP, both from the germline V gene. The junction shows trimming of 4 bases on V and 0 bases on J, plus 2 bases between the germline ends. Its CDR3 holds 12 amino acids, cysteine through phenylalanine. Of the read, only the CDR3 DNA is kept; its 36 bases are in frame from base 1.